These 3 T cell receptor beta chains were sequenced from one sample in a study of blood T cell repertoires in COVID-19. Method: immunoSEQ multiplex PCR; TCRdb's copy keeps in-frame clones and lacks some. The table lists about 19,000 clones, 85% of them singletons, with around 59% in the top ten. The sequenced sample was peripheral blood. The receptors here all came from an elderly man with acute or convalescent COVID-19.

The chain is built from TRBV15 and TRBJ2-2; D not certain. Germline V gives CDR1 LNHNV, CDR2 YYDKDF (reference sequence). Trimming pared 5 bases from V and 5 bases from J, leaving 15 bases between. The CDR3 runs to 15 residues. CDR3 coding DNA: TGTGCCACCAGCGCCGATTACCAGAGGACCGGGGAGCTGTTTTTT. This translates into CATSADYQRTGELFF.

This clone has more than one count but fewer than ten. The V gene is TRBV5-6, the J gene TRBJ2-3; the D gene is possibly TRBD1 (5 bases). Germline V gene data show CDR1 as SGHDT and CDR2 as YYEEEE. The CDR3 is 17 amino acids. V was shortened by 4 bases and J by 6 bases, with 24 bases between the two germline ends. The CDR3 protein is CASSRLVVQGWVDTQYF. CDR3 coding DNA: TGTGCCAGCAGCCGTTTAGTGGTTCAGGGCTGGGTGGATACGCAGTATTTT.

V gene TRBV7-8 combines with J gene TRBJ1-1; 7 nucleotides line up with TRBD1. The length of the CDR3 is 13 residues. The J segment lost 0 bases and the V segment lost 6 bases, leaving 1 base of the junction unmatched. Looked up from germline, CDR1 is SGHVS and CDR2 is FQNEAQ. CDR3 region: CASRTGLNTEAFF. The CDR3 DNA reads TGTGCCAGCAGGACAGGGCTGAACACTGAAGCTTTCTTT.